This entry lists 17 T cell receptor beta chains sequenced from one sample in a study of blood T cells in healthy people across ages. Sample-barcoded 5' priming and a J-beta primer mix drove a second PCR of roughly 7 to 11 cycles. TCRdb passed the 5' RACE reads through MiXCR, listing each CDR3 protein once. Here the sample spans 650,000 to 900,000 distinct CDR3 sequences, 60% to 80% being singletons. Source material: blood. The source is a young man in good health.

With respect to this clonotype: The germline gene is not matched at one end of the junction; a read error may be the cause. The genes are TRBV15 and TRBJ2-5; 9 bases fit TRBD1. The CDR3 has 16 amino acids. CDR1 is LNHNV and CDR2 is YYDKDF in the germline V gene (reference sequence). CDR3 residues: CVTSRAPGQGQETQYF. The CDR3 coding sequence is TGTGTCACCAGCAGGGCCCCGGGACAGGGCCAAGAGACCCAGTACTTC.

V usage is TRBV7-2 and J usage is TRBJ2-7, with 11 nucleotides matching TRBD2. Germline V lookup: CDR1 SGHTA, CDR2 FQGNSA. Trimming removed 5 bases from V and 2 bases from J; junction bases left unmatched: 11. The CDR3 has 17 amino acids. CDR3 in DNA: TGTGCCAGCAGCAAACCCGGTGGACTAGCGGGCGCCTACGAGCAGTACTTC. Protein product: CASSKPGGLAGAYEQYF.

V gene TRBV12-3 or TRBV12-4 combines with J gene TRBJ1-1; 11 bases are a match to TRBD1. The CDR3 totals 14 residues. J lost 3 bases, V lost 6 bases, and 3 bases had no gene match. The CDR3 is CASSWDRGDTEAFF. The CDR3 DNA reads TGTGCCAGCAGCTGGGACAGGGGGGACACTGAAGCTTTCTTT.

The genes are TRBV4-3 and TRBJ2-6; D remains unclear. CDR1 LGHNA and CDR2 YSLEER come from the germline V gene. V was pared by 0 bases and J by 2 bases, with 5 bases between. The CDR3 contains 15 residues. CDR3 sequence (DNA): TGCGCCAGCAGCCAAGAGTTCGCTGGGGCCAACGTCCTGACTTTC. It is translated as CASSQEFAGANVLTF.

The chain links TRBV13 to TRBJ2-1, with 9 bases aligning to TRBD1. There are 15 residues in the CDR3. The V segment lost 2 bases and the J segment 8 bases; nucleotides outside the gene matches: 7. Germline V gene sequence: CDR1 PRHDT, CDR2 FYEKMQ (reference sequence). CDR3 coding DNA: TGTGCCAGCAGCTTAAGGGACAGGGCCCGGGATGAGCAGTTCTTC. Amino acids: CASSLRDRARDEQFF.

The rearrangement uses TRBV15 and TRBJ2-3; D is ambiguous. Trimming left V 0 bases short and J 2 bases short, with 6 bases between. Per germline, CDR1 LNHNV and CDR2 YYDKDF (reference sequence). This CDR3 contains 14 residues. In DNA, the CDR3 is TGTGCCACCAGCAGAGATTACTACACAGATACGCAGTATTTT. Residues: CATSRDYYTDTQYF.

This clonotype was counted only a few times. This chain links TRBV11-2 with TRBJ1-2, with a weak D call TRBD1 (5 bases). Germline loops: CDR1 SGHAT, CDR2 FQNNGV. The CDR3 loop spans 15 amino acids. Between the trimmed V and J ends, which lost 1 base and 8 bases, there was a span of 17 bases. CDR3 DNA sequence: TGTGCCAGCAGCTTAGTGATGGGGCCGACAGACGGCTACACCTTC. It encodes CASSLVMGPTDGYTF. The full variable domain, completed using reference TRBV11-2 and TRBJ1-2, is EAGVAQSPRYKIIEKRQSVAFWCNPISGHATLYWYQQILGQGPKLLIQFQNNGVVDDSQLPKDRFSAERLKGVDSTLKIQPAKLEDSAVYLCASSLVMGPTDGYTFGSGTRLTVV.

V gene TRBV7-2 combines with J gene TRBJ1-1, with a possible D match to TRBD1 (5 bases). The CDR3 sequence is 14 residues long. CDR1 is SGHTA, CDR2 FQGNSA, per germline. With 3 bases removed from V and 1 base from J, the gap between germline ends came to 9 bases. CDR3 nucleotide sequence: TGTGCCAGCAGCTTTGCTACAGGGAACACTGAAGCTTTCTTT. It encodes CASSFATGNTEAFF.

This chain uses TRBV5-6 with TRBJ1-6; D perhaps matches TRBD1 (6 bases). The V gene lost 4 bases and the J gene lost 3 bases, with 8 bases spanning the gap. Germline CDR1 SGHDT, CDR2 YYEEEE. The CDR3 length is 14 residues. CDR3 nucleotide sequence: TGTGCCAGCAGCGAGACAGGCTATAATTCACCCCTCCACTTT. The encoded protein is CASSETGYNSPLHF.

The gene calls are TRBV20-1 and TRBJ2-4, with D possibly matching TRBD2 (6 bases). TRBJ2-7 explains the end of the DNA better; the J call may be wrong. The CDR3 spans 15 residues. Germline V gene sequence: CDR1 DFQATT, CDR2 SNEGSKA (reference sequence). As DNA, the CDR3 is TGCAGTGCTAGAGTCTGGAGGGAAGACTCCTACGAGCAGTACTTC. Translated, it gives CSARVWREDSYEQYF.

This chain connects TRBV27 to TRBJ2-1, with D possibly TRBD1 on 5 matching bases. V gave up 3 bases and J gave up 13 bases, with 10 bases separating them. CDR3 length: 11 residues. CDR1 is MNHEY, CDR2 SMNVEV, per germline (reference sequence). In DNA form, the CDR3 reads TGTGCCAGCAGTTTTGGTACAGGTCAGTTCTTC. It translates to CASSFGTGQFF.

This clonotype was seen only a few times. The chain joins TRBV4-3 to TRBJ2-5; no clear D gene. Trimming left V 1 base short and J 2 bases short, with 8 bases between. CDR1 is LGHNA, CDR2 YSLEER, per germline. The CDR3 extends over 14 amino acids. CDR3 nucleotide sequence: TGCGCCAGCAGCCAAGGCCTACTTCAAGAGACCCAGTACTTC. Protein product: CASSQGLLQETQYF.

CDR3 nucleotide sequence: TGTGCCAGCAGTTTATTTTCGGTCGACACCGGGGAGCTGTTTTTT. This encodes CASSLFSVDTGELFF. The rearrangement uses TRBV27 and TRBJ2-2; D uncertain. This CDR3 spans 15 amino acids. Germline values: CDR1 MNHEY, CDR2 SMNVEV (reference sequence). The V end was cut by 1 base, the J end by 3 bases, with 9 bases between.

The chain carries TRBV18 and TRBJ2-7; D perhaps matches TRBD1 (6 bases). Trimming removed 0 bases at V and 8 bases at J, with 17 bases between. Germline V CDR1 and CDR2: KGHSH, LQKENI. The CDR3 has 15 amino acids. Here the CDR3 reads CASSPPTPPTGKQYF. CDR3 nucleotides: TGTGCCAGCTCACCACCGACTCCACCGACAGGAAAGCAGTACTTC.

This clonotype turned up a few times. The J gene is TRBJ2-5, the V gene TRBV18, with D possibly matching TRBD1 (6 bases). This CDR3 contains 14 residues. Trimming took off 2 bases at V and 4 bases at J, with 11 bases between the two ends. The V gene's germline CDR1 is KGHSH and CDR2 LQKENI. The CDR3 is CASSPTGSTETQYF. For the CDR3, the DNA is TGTGCCAGCTCACCAACAGGGAGTACAGAGACCCAGTACTTC.

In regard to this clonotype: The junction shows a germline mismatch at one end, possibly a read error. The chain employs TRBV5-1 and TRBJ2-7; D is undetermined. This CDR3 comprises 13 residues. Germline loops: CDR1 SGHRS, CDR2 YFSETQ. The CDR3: CASSLAVSYEQYF. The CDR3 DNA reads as TGTGCCAGCAGTTTGGCTGTTTCCTACGAGCAGTACTTC.

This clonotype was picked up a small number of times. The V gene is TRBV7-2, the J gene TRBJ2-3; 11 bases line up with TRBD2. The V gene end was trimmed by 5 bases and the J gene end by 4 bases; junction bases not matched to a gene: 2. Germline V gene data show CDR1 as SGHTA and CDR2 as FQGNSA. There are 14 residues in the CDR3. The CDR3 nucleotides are TGTGCCAGCAGCGTTAGCGGGGGGGCAGATACGCAGTATTTT. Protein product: CASSVSGGADTQYF.